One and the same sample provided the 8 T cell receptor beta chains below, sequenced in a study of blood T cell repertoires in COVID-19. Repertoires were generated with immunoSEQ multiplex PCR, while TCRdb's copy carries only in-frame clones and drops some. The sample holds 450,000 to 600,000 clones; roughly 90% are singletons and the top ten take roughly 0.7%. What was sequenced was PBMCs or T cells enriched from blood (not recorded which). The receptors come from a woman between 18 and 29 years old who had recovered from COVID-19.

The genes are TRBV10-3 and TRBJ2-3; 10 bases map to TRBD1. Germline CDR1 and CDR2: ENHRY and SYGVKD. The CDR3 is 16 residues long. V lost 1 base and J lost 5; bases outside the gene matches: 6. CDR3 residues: CAISEWGQGLKDTQYF. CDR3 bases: TGTGCCATCAGTGAGTGGGGACAGGGGTTAAAAGATACGCAGTATTTT.

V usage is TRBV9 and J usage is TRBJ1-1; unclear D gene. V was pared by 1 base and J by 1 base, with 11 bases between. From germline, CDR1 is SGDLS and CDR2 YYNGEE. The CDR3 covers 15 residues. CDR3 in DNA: TGTGCCAGCAGCGTAAAATCGGCGGAGAACACTGAAGCTTTCTTT. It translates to CASSVKSAENTEAFF.

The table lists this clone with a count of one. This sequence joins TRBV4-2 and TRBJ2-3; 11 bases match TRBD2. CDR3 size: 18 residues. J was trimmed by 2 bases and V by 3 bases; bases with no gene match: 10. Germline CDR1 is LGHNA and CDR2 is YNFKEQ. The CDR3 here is CASSHLSLTSGDTDTQYF. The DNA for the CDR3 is TGTGCCAGCAGCCACCTGAGCCTGACTAGCGGGGACACAGATACGCAGTATTTT.

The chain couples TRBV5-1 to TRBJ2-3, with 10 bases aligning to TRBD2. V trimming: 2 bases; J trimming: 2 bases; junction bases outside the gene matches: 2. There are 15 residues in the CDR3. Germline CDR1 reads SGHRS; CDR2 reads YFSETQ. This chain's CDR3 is CASSLLAGYTDTQYF. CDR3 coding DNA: TGCGCCAGCAGCTTACTAGCGGGGTACACAGATACGCAGTATTTT.

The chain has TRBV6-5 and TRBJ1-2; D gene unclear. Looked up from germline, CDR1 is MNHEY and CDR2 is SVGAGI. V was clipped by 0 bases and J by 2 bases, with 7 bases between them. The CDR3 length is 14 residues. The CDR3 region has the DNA TGTGCCAGCAGTTACTCGACACAGAACTATGGCTACACCTTC. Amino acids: CASSYSTQNYGYTF.

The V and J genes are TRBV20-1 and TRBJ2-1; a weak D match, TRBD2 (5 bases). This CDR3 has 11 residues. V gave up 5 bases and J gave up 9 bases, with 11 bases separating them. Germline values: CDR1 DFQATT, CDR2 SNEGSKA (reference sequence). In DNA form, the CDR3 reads TGCAGTGCTGAGGGAGTAGGTGAGCAGTTCTTC. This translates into CSAEGVGEQFF.

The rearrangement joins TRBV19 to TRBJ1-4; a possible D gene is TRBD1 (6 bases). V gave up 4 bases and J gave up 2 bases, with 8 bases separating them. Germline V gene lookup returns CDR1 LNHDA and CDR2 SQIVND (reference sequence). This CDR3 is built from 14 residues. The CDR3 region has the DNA TGTGCCAGTAGTACGCAGGGGACTAATGAAAAACTGTTTTTT. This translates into CASSTQGTNEKLFF.

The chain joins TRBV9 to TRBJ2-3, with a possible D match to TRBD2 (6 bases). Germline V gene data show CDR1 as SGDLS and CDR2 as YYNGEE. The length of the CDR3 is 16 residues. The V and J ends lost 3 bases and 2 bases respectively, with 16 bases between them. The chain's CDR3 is CASSGRRDFLTDTQYF. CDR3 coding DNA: TGTGCCAGCAGCGGACGCCGGGACTTTCTCACAGATACGCAGTATTTT. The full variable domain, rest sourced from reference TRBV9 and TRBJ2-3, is DSGVTQTPKHLITATGQRVTLRCSPRSGDLSVYWYQQSLDQGLQFLIQYYNGEERAKGNILERFSAQQFPDLHSELNLSSLELGDSALYFCASSGRRDFLTDTQYFGPGTRLTVL.